This TCR beta chain was sequenced in a study of blood T cell repertoires in COVID-19. Study-wide context: From T cells, B-cell-depleted T cells, or PBMCs came the material, which was cDNA or gDNA.

J lost 4 bases, V lost 4 bases, and 13 bases had no gene match. Germline lookup yields CDR1 MGHRA and CDR2 YSYEKL. CDR3 length: 17 residues. Those who participated ranged in age from about 18 to 89 years and resided in roughly 26 US areas. The study assigned cohorts using participant-reported clinical history. Profiling relied on immunoSEQ multiplex PCR, and the TCRdb table lists in-frame clones only, not all of them. Altogether 300,000 to 350,000 clones are present, about 86% being singletons, with the ten largest covering around 4.4%. Sequenced material: PBMCs or T cells enriched from blood (not recorded which). The TCR sequence derives from a woman in her forties with acute COVID-19. This sequence joins TRBV4-1 and TRBJ2-1; TRBD2 matches at 7 bases. CDR3 nucleotides: TGCGCCAGCAGCCCCCGAGGAGGGAGCGGGACTTACAATGAGCAGTTCTTC. Translated: CASSPRGGSGTYNEQFF.